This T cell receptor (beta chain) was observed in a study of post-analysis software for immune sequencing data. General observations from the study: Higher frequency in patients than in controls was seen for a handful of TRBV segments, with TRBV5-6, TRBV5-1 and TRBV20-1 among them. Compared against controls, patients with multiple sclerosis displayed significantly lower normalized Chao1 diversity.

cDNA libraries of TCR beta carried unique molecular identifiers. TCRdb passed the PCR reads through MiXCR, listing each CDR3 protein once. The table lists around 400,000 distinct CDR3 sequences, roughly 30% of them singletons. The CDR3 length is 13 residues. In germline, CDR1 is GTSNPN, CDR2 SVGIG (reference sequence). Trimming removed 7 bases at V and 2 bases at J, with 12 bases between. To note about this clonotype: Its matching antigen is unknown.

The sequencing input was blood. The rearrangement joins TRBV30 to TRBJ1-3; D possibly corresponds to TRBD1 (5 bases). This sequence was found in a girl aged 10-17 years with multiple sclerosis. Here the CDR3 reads CASGLGAGNTIYF. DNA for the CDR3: TGTGCCTCGGGCCTGGGGGCTGGAAACACCATATATTTT. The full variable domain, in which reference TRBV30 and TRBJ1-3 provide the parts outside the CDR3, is SQTIHQWPATLVQPVGSPLSLECTVEGTSNPNLYWYRQAAGRGLQLLFYSVGIGQISSEVPQNLSASRPQDRQFILSSKKLLLSDSGFYLCASGLGAGNTIYFGEGSWLTVV.